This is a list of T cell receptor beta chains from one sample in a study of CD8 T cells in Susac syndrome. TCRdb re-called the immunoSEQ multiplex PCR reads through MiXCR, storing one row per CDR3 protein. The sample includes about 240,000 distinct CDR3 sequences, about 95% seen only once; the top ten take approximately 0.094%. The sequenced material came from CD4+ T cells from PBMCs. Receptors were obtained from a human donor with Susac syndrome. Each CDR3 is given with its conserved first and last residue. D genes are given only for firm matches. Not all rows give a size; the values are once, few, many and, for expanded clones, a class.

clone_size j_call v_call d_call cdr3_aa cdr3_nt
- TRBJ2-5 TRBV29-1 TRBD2 CSCRGLADREGETQYF TGCAGCTGCAGGGGACTAGCGGATCGGGAGGGAGAGACCCAGTACTTC
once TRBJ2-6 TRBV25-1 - CASSEFRAGANVLTF TGTGCCAGCAGTGAATTCAGGGCTGGGGCCAACGTCCTGACTTTC
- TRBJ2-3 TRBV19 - CASRGAGVRSDTQYF TGTGCCAGTAGAGGGGCTGGGGTCCGCTCAGATACGCAGTATTTT
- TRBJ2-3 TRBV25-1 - CASSDNLGLDTQYF TGTGCCAGCAGTGACAACCTGGGACTAGATACGCAGTATTTT
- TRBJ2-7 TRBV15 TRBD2 CATTRTSEFSYEQYF TGTGCCACCACAAGGACTAGCGAATTCTCCTACGAGCAGTACTTC
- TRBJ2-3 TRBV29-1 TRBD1 CSSSGTGGTDTQYF TGCAGCTCCTCCGGGACAGGGGGCACAGATACGCAGTATTTT
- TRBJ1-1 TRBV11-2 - CASSVRANTEAFF TGTGCCAGCAGCGTTCGTGCGAACACTGAAGCTTTCTTT
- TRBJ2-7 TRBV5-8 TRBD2 CASSFAGGQGAYEQYF TGTGCCAGCAGCTTCGCGGGGGGGCAGGGGGCCTACGAGCAGTACTTC
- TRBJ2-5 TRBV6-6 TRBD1 CASTKGQQETQYF TGTGCCAGCACCAAGGGACAGCAAGAGACCCAGTACTTC
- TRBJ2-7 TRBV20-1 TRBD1 CSATLSGTGGYEQYF TGCAGTGCTACCTTATCCGGGACAGGGGGCTACGAGCAGTACTTC
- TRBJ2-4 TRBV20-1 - CSARGGLSLAKNIQYF TGCAGTGCTAGAGGGGGTCTCAGCCTAGCCAAAAACATTCAGTACTTC
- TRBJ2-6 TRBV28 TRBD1 CASLTGAAGANVLTF TGTGCCAGCCTGACAGGGGCGGCTGGGGCCAACGTCCTGACTTTC
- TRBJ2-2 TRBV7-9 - CASSSGTGTNTGELFF TGTGCCAGCAGCTCAGGAACAGGAACGAACACCGGGGAGCTGTTTTTT
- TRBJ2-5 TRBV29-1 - CSVREPPSGGGQYF TGCAGCGTTCGGGAACCACCCTCAGGGGGGGGGCAGTACTTC
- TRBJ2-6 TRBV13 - CASSLYSGANVLTF TGTGCCAGCAGCTTATACTCTGGGGCCAACGTCCTGACTTTC
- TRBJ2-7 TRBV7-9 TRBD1 CASSLTGAEQYF TGTGCCAGCAGCTTGACAGGGGCCGAGCAGTACTTC
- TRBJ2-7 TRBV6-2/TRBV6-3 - CASSYSWVEQYF TGTGCCAGCAGTTACTCGTGGGTCGAGCAGTACTTC
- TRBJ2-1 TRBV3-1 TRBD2 CASSQGLAGAPYNEQFF TGTGCCAGCAGCCAAGGACTAGCGGGGGCCCCCTACAATGAGCAGTTCTTC
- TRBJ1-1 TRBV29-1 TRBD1 CSHTGGMNTEAFF TGCAGCCACACAGGGGGCATGAACACTGAAGCTTTCTTT
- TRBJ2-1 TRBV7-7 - CASSLEFRGNEQFF TGTGCTAGCAGCTTAGAATTTAGGGGGAATGAGCAGTTCTTC
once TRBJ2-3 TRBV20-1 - CSARDRIRADTQYF TGCAGTGCTAGAGATCGGATTAGGGCCGATACGCAGTATTTT
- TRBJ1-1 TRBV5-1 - CASSSDRTNTEAFF TGCGCCAGCAGCTCGGACAGAACGAACACTGAAGCTTTCTTT
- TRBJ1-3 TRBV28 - CASRSAVNAIYF TGTGCCAGCAGAAGCGCGGTAAATGCCATATATTTT
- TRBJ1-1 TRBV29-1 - CSVEARVTEAFF TGCAGCGTTGAAGCAAGGGTTACTGAAGCTTTCTTT
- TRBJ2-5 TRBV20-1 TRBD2 CSARLAGMETQYF TGCAGTGCTAGGTTAGCGGGAATGGAGACCCAGTACTTC
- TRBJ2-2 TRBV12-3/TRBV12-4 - CASSLAAQPNTGELFF TGTGCCAGCAGTTTAGCTGCGCAGCCGAACACCGGGGAGCTGTTTTTT
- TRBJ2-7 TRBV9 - CASSSSWGGEQYF TGTGCCAGCAGCTCCAGTTGGGGTGGCGAGCAGTACTTC
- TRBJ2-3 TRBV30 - CAWSVYSGTDTQYF TGTGCCTGGAGTGTATATTCAGGTACAGATACGCAGTATTTT
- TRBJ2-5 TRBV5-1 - CASSLSSGRETQYF TGCGCCAGCAGCTTGAGCTCAGGCAGGGAGACCCAGTACTTC
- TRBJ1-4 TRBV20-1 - CSANHPTHEKLFF TGCAGTGCTAACCACCCCACCCACGAAAAACTGTTTTTT